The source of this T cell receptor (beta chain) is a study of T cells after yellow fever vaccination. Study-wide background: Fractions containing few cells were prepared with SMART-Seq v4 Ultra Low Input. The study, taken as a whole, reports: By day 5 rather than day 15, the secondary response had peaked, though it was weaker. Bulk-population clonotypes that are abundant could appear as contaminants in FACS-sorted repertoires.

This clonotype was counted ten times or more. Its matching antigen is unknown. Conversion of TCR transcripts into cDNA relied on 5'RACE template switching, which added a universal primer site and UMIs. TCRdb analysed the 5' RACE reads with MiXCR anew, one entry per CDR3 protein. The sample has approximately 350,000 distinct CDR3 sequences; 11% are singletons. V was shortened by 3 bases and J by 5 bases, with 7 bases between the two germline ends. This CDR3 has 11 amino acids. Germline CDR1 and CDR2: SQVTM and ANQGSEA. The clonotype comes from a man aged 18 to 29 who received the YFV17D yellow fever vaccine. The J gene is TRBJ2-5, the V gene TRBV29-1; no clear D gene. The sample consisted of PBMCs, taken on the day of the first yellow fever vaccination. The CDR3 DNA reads TGCAGCGTTGAGACCACGGAGACCCAGTACTTC. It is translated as CSVETTETQYF.